This TCR beta chain was recorded in a study of blood T cell repertoires in COVID-19. In the study overall: The United States, Italy and Spain were the sources of the acute and convalescent COVID-19 samples. In each case, the material was cDNA or gDNA derived from T cells, B-cell-depleted T cells, or PBMCs.

The CDR3 length is 20 residues. CDR1 and CDR2 (germline): MNHNY, SVGAGI (reference sequence). V trimming: 6 bases; J trimming: 0 bases; junction bases outside the gene matches: 18. In the authors' methods: Reference gene primers were amplified, and this amplification served to estimate nucleated cell counts. The method was immunoSEQ multiplex PCR; TCRdb's version includes in-frame clones alone and lacks a portion of them. For V, J and clone size, that table is used; D and trimming come from the DNA. The sample carries fewer than 250,000 clones, approximately 90% recorded once. Sequences were obtained from peripheral blood. The sequence came from a man between 65 and 80 years old with acute or convalescent COVID-19. The chain has TRBV6-6 and TRBJ1-5, with 9 positions matching TRBD1. The CDR3 loop reads CASSSPRGTGYSGSNQPQHF. As DNA, the CDR3 is TGTGCCAGCAGCTCTCCCCGCGGGACAGGGTATTCTGGTAGCAATCAGCCCCAGCATTTT.